The 10 T cell receptor beta chains below were found in one sample sequenced in a study of CD8 T cells in ankylosing spondylitis. In TCRdb, the 5' RACE reads were re-called with MiXCR into one record per CDR3 protein. The sample has 180,000 or so distinct CDR3 sequences; under 14% are singletons. The sequencing sample was made of blood, either unsorted or a sorted T cell fraction (not recorded which). The receptors were sampled from a male donor with ankylosing spondylitis or in good health (not recorded which).

The rearrangement uses TRBV30 and TRBJ1-1; D possibly corresponds to TRBD1 (6 bases). Between the trimmed V and J ends, which lost 5 bases and 3 bases, there was a span of 13 bases. Germline V gene sequence: CDR1 GTSNPN, CDR2 SVGIG (reference sequence). This CDR3 is built from 13 residues. The CDR3 DNA reads as TGTGCCTGGGAGGGACAACCCGACACTGAAGCTTTCTTT. This translates into CAWEGQPDTEAFF.

This clonotype was found many times. The chain carries TRBV29-1 and TRBJ1-2; D possibly corresponds to TRBD1 (6 bases). The CDR3 runs to 12 residues. V shed 7 bases and J shed 8 bases, with 17 bases lying between them. Germline assignment: CDR1 SQVTM and CDR2 ANQGSEA. DNA for the CDR3: TGCAGCGCTCACCGGGACACGGGAGGCTACACCTTC. It translates to CSAHRDTGGYTF. The variable domain in full, with the rest retrieved from reference TRBV29-1 and TRBJ1-2, is SAVISQKPSRDICQRGTSLTIQCQVDSQVTMMFWYRQQPGQSLTLIATANQGSEATYESGFVIDKFPISRPNLTFSTLTVSNMSPEDSSIYLCSAHRDTGGYTFGSGTRLTVV.

This clonotype was found many times. For the CDR3, the DNA is TGTGCCATCAGTGAGTCGCCGGGGACTGCAGATACGCAGTATTTT. It specifies CAISESPGTADTQYF. The chain joins TRBV10-3 to TRBJ2-3, with D tentatively TRBD2 (6 bases). The V and J ends lost 0 bases and 4 bases respectively, with 11 bases between them. CDR3 length: 15 amino acids. In germline, CDR1 is ENHRY, CDR2 SYGVKD.

This clonotype was recorded a few times. This sequence joins TRBV14 and TRBJ1-2, with 9 bases that match TRBD1. The V segment lost 6 bases and the J segment 7 bases; nucleotides outside the gene matches: 9. Per the germline V gene, CDR1 is SGHDN and CDR2 is FVKESK. This CDR3 region has 14 residues. The CDR3 bases are TGTGCCAGCAGGCTTGGGACAGGGATCAGTGGCTACACCTTC. Translation gives CASRLGTGISGYTF.

On this clonotype itself: A single base separates this from a much larger clone, so it may be a read error. V gene TRBV21-1 combines with J gene TRBJ2-3; the table assigns TRBD1, which was not confirmed against the DNA. TRBV21-1 is marked as a pseudogene. CDR3 length: 16 residues. The CDR3 loop is CASSPPDRGHEDKQYF. The DNA for the CDR3 is TGTGCCAGCAGCCCCCCCGACAGGGGGCATGAAGATAAGCAGTATTTT.

This clonotype appeared many times. The V gene is TRBV29-1, the J gene TRBJ2-7, with 8 bases identical to TRBD1. After removal of 6 bases from V and 2 bases from J, the junction contained 3 bases not matched to a gene. This CDR3 spans 12 amino acids. From germline, CDR1 is SQVTM and CDR2 ANQGSEA. The CDR3 is CSVRQGPYEQYF. The CDR3 DNA follows: TGCAGCGTGAGACAGGGGCCCTACGAGCAGTACTTC.

This clonotype was counted between two and nine times. The chain is built from TRBV7-9 and TRBJ2-7; 7 nucleotides line up with TRBD1. The CDR3 contains 14 residues. Per the germline V gene, CDR1 is SEHNR and CDR2 is FQNEAQ (reference sequence). With 5 bases clipped from V and 3 bases from J, the junction kept 7 bases outside the gene matches. This CDR3 reads CASSLQGRSYEQYF. The CDR3, as DNA: TGTGCCAGCAGCCTACAGGGGAGAAGCTACGAGCAGTACTTC.

The chain carries TRBV7-8 and TRBJ1-6; maybe TRBD1 (5 bases). The length of the CDR3 is 18 residues. Germline values: CDR1 SGHVS, CDR2 FQNEAQ. The V and J ends lost 1 base and 0 bases respectively, with 13 bases between them. This CDR3 is CASSLEGSASSYNSPLHF. Written as DNA, the CDR3 is TGTGCCAGCAGCTTAGAGGGGAGCGCGAGCTCCTATAATTCACCCCTCCACTTT. Together with reference TRBV7-8 and TRBJ1-6, the CDR3 gives the full variable domain: GAGVSQSPRYKVAKRGQDVALRCDPISGHVSLFWYQQALGQGPEFLTYFQNEAQLDKSGLPSDRFFAERPEGSVSTLKIQRTQQEDSAVYLCASSLEGSASSYNSPLHFGNGTRLTVT.

This sequence joins TRBV7-9 and TRBJ2-2; 12 nucleotides agree with TRBD1. With V trimmed by 3 bases and J by 5 bases, 7 bases remained unmatched. This CDR3 is built from 17 residues. Germline assignment: CDR1 SEHNR and CDR2 FQNEAQ (reference sequence). In DNA, the CDR3 is TGTGCCAGCAGCTTCCCCGGGACAGGGGGCTTGACCGGGGAGCTGTTTTTT. The encoded protein is CASSFPGTGGLTGELFF.

This clonotype showed up just a few times. The J gene is TRBJ1-5, the V gene TRBV5-6; 10 bases align to TRBD1. Germline trimming cut 3 bases from V and 9 bases from J; bases unmatched to any gene: 6. Germline-derived CDR1 and CDR2 are SGHDT and YYEEEE. The CDR3 contains 14 residues. CDR3 nucleotide sequence: TGTGCCAGCAGCTCCTGGACAGGGGGTCGGCCCCAGCATTTT. Translation gives CASSSWTGGRPQHF.